Shown below are 29 T cell receptor beta chains from a single sample sequenced in a study of T cell responses to AZD1222 COVID-19 vaccine. Data came from immunoSEQ multiplex PCR; TCRdb stores just in-frame clones and leaves some out. The sample yields 30,000 to 35,000 clones, approximately 90% seen once. The material sequenced was peripheral blood, taken on day 0 of AZD1222 vaccination. All receptors come from an adult in good health.

The chain is built from TRBV27 and TRBJ1-2; tentative D call: TRBD1 (6 bases). Germline CDR1 and CDR2: MNHEY and SMNVEV (reference sequence). The CDR3 totals 13 residues. With 3 bases removed from V and 6 bases from J, the gap between germline ends came to 11 bases. CDR3 DNA: TGTGCCAGCAGTTTGTTGACAGGCGATGGCTACACCTTC. Protein product: CASSLLTGDGYTF.

The V call is TRBV6-5, the J call TRBJ1-5, with unresolved D. V was clipped by 7 bases and J by 0 bases, with 7 bases between them. Looked up from germline, CDR1 is MNHEY and CDR2 is SVGAGI. The CDR3 runs 13 residues. The CDR3 spells CASKENSNQPQHF. CDR3 sequence (DNA): TGTGCCAGCAAGGAAAATAGCAATCAGCCCCAGCATTTT.

The V gene is TRBV6-5, the J gene TRBJ1-6; D possibly corresponds to TRBD1 (6 bases). CDR1 and CDR2 (germline): MNHEY, SVGAGI. The V end lost 6 bases, the J end lost 7 bases, and 7 bases lay between the germline ends. The CDR3 is 12 amino acids. For the CDR3, the DNA is TGTGCCAGCAGCCAGGGGAATTCACCCCTCCACTTT. Translating gives CASSQGNSPLHF.

The genes are TRBV20-1 and TRBJ1-1; D unclear. Deletions cut 6 bases from V and 5 bases from J, with 10 bases between. The V gene's germline CDR1 is DFQATT and CDR2 SNEGSKA (reference sequence). This CDR3 is 11 amino acids long. The CDR3 here is CSAAQATEAFF. In nucleotides, the CDR3 is TGCAGTGCCGCCCAGGCGACTGAAGCTTTCTTT.

The genes are TRBV2 and TRBJ2-2; tentatively, D is TRBD1 (6 bases). The CDR3 extends over 14 amino acids. The V and J ends lost 4 bases and 6 bases respectively, with 12 bases between them. Per the germline V gene, CDR1 is SNHLY and CDR2 is FYNNEI. The CDR3 protein is CASSGDRHPGELFF. DNA for the CDR3: TGTGCCAGCAGTGGAGACAGGCACCCCGGGGAGCTGTTTTTT. The variable domain in full, completed from reference TRBV2 and TRBJ2-2, reads EPEVTQTPSHQVTQMGQEVILRCVPISNHLYFYWYRQILGQKVEFLVSFYNNEISEKSEIFDDQFSVERPDGSNFTLKIRSTKLEDSAMYFCASSGDRHPGELFFGEGSRLTVL.

The chain has TRBV9 and TRBJ1-5; tentative D call: TRBD1 (6 bases). This CDR3 is 13 amino acids long. V was shortened by 4 bases and J by 3 bases, with 8 bases between the two germline ends. The V gene's germline CDR1 is SGDLS and CDR2 YYNGEE. CDR3 coding DNA: TGTGCCAGCAGCCGGACAGACAATCAGCCCCAGCATTTT. As protein: CASSRTDNQPQHF.

The V call is TRBV7-8, the J call TRBJ2-1; D may be TRBD2 (5 bases). The V gene lost 1 base and the J gene lost 6 bases, with 13 bases spanning the gap. The CDR3 loop spans 15 amino acids. CDR1 is SGHVS, CDR2 FQNEAQ, per germline. Here the CDR3 reads CASSLEAARTNEQFF. The CDR3 bases are TGTGCCAGCAGCTTAGAAGCGGCCAGAACCAATGAGCAGTTCTTC.

The genes are TRBV7-2 and TRBJ2-1, with 10 bases aligning to TRBD2. The CDR3 has 17 residues. The V gene end was trimmed by 5 bases and the J gene end by 6 bases; junction bases not matched to a gene: 13. The germline gives CDR1 SGHTA, CDR2 FQGNSA. The CDR3 spells CASSPNLAGARANEQFF. The CDR3 DNA reads as TGTGCCAGCAGCCCAAATCTAGCGGGGGCGAGGGCCAATGAGCAGTTCTTC. Full variable domain (outside the CDR3, taken from reference TRBV7-2 and TRBJ2-1): GAGVSQSPSNKVTEKGKDVELRCDPISGHTALYWYRQSLGQGLEFLIYFQGNSAPDKSGLPSDRFSAERTGGSVSTLTIQRTQQEDSAVYLCASSPNLAGARANEQFFGPGTRLTVL.

V gene TRBV9 combines with J gene TRBJ1-6, with 9 bases that match TRBD1. The CDR3 runs 15 residues. Unmatched junction bases numbered 8, after V lost 6 bases and J lost 7 bases. From germline, CDR1 is SGDLS and CDR2 YYNGEE. The CDR3 DNA reads as TGTGCCAGCAACCTAAGGGGACAGGGAAATTCACCCCTCCACTTT. Protein sequence: CASNLRGQGNSPLHF.

The chain couples TRBV4-3 to TRBJ1-6; D perhaps matches TRBD1 (6 bases). CDR3 length: 15 amino acids. Germline V CDR1 and CDR2: LGHNA, YSLEER. The germline V and J ends were trimmed by 3 bases and 6 bases, with 12 bases remaining between them. The CDR3 sequence: CASSQLQGGNSPLHF. CDR3 in DNA: TGCGCCAGCAGCCAGCTACAGGGAGGTAATTCACCCCTCCACTTT.

The V gene is TRBV30, the J gene TRBJ2-7; possible D gene TRBD2, 6 bases. V was trimmed by 4 bases and J by 2 bases, leaving 9 bases between them. CDR1 is GTSNPN, CDR2 SVGIG, per germline (reference sequence). The CDR3 runs 12 residues. CDR3 sequence: CAWTGVPYEQYF. DNA for the CDR3: TGTGCCTGGACGGGGGTCCCCTACGAGCAGTACTTC. Based on the CDR3 plus reference TRBV30 and TRBJ2-7, the full variable domain is SQTIHQWPATLVQPVGSPLSLECTVEGTSNPNLYWYRQAAGRGLQLLFYSVGIGQISSEVPQNLSASRPQDRQFILSSKKLLLSDSGFYLCAWTGVPYEQYFGPGTRLTVT.

This chain connects TRBV5-1 to TRBJ1-2; 7 bases fit TRBD1. This CDR3 has 14 amino acids. Trimming took 4 bases from V and 2 from J; bases not matched to a gene: 5. In germline, CDR1 is SGHRS, CDR2 YFSETQ. CDR3 sequence: CASSPQGQNYGYTF. The CDR3 nucleotides are TGCGCCAGCAGCCCCCAGGGACAGAACTATGGCTACACCTTC.

The chain employs TRBV5-1 and TRBJ2-5, with D maybe TRBD2 (5 bases). V was cut by 8 bases and J by 1 base, with 15 bases left in between. The CDR3 spans 14 residues. Germline V lookup: CDR1 SGHRS, CDR2 YFSETQ. The DNA of the CDR3 is TGCGCCAGTTTCTCCCGGGGAGTCCAAGAGACCCAGTACTTC. Translating gives CASFSRGVQETQYF.

The CDR3 reads CASSLRDGLSGNTIYF. CDR3 DNA sequence: TGCGCCAGCAGCTTGCGGGACGGCCTCTCTGGAAACACCATATATTTT. This chain links TRBV5-1 with TRBJ1-3; a possible D gene is TRBD1 (5 bases). Germline assignment: CDR1 SGHRS and CDR2 YFSETQ. This CDR3 has 16 residues. With 1 base removed from V and 0 bases from J, the gap between germline ends came to 11 bases.

The CDR3 here is CASSLAGGSEAFF. In nucleotides, the CDR3 is TGTGCCAGCAGCTTGGCCGGGGGATCTGAAGCTTTCTTT. The chain is built from TRBV5-4 and TRBJ1-1; D might be TRBD1 (5 bases). Trimming left V 0 bases short and J 6 bases short, with 9 bases between. Looked up from germline, CDR1 is SGHNT and CDR2 is YYREEE (reference sequence). The length of the CDR3 is 13 residues.

This clone was seen a single time. This CDR3 reads CASTGPPGQPYGYTF. The CDR3 region has the DNA TGTGCCAGCACCGGCCCGCCCGGACAGCCCTATGGCTACACCTTC. The V gene is TRBV2, the J gene TRBJ1-2, with D perhaps TRBD1 (6 bases). CDR1 and CDR2 (germline): SNHLY, FYNNEI. The V end was cut by 7 bases, the J end by 4 bases, with 19 bases between. The CDR3 covers 15 residues.

V usage is TRBV2 and J usage is TRBJ2-2; D is unclear. From germline, CDR1 is SNHLY and CDR2 FYNNEI. Trimming removed 3 bases from V and 3 bases from J, with 11 bases in between. The CDR3 is 15 residues long. The CDR3 is CASSEGIKDTGELFF. The CDR3 nucleotides are TGTGCCAGCAGTGAGGGTATCAAGGACACCGGGGAGCTGTTTTTT.

The chain uses TRBV9 and TRBJ1-1; maybe TRBD1 (6 bases). This CDR3 is 16 amino acids long. V gave up 3 bases and J gave up 2 bases, with 17 bases separating them. Germline CDR1 and CDR2: SGDLS and YYNGEE. The CDR3 DNA is TGTGCCAGCAGCGCAGTTACCCAAGGGGGAAACACTGAAGCTTTCTTT. It yields the protein CASSAVTQGGNTEAFF.

V gene TRBV19 combines with J gene TRBJ1-1, with 8 nucleotides matching TRBD1. Germline CDR1 and CDR2: LNHDA and SQIVND (reference sequence). The CDR3 extends over 13 amino acids. V lost 2 bases to trimming and J lost 11 bases; unmatched junction nucleotides: 7. The DNA for the CDR3 is TGTGCCAGTAGTATATCTACAGGGGGGTACGCTTTCTTT. This encodes CASSISTGGYAFF. Supplemented by reference TRBV19 and TRBJ1-1, the full variable domain reads DGGITQSPKYLFRKEGQNVTLSCEQNLNHDAMYWYRQDPGQGLRLIYYSQIVNDFQKGDIAEGYSVSREKKESFPLTVTSAQKNPTAFYLCASSISTGGYAFFGQGTRLTVV.

In DNA form, the CDR3 reads TGCGCCAGCAGCCAGGGGAATGGACAGGGGTATTCACCCCTCCACTTT. Its protein is CASSQGNGQGYSPLHF. The V and J genes are TRBV4-1 and TRBJ1-6; the match to TRBD1 covers 9 bases. Germline values: CDR1 MGHRA, CDR2 YSYEKL. The CDR3 runs 16 residues. V shed 3 bases and J 8 bases; nucleotides not matched to a gene: 8.

The V gene is TRBV19, the J gene TRBJ2-7, with D maybe TRBD1 (5 bases). This CDR3 is 13 amino acids long. Looked up from germline, CDR1 is LNHDA and CDR2 is SQIVND (reference sequence). Trimming removed 7 bases from V and 0 bases from J, with 10 bases in between. In DNA, the CDR3 is TGTGCCAGTACACCGACAGACTCCTACGAGCAGTACTTC. Encoded protein: CASTPTDSYEQYF.

The chain recombines TRBV30 with TRBJ1-2; TRBD1 agrees at 9 bases. The J segment lost 3 bases and the V segment lost 0 bases, leaving 8 bases of the junction unmatched. The CDR3 has 16 amino acids. Per germline, CDR1 GTSNPN and CDR2 SVGIG (reference sequence). This CDR3 reads CAWSVGGQGLYYGYTF. The CDR3 DNA reads TGTGCCTGGAGTGTAGGGGGACAGGGCTTGTACTATGGCTACACCTTC.

This clone has a single count. V gene TRBV3-1 (or the pseudogene TRBV3-2) combines with J gene TRBJ2-1; unclear D gene. This CDR3 region has 12 residues. Trimming removed 1 base at V and 7 bases at J, with 5 bases between. Germline V lookup: CDR1 LGHDT, CDR2 YNNKEL (reference sequence). DNA for the CDR3: TGTGCCAGCAGCCAAGTCTCGAATGAGCAGTTCTTC. This codes for CASSQVSNEQFF.

The rearrangement links TRBV9 to TRBJ1-2; D uncertain. V gave up 5 bases and J gave up 4 bases, with 24 bases separating them. The CDR3 totals 17 residues. Germline V gene data show CDR1 as SGDLS and CDR2 as YYNGEE. The CDR3 is CASSSNLRWSVSYGYTF. The CDR3 nucleotides are TGTGCCAGCAGTTCTAATCTTCGATGGTCGGTTAGCTATGGCTACACCTTC.

This clone was counted a single time. This chain links TRBV4-2 with TRBJ1-4; D unresolved. Trimming left V 2 bases short and J 7 bases short, with 8 bases between. The CDR3 spans 13 residues. CDR1 is LGHNA, CDR2 YNFKEQ, per germline. The CDR3 DNA reads as TGTGCCAGCAGCCAAAATCTCGGTGAAAAACTGTTTTTT. It codes for CASSQNLGEKLFF.

V usage is TRBV3-1 (or the pseudogene TRBV3-2) and J usage is TRBJ1-2, with 7 bases aligning to TRBD1. From germline, CDR1 is LGHDT and CDR2 YNNKEL (reference sequence). V lost 4 bases, J lost 8 bases, and 4 bases stayed unmatched. The CDR3 loop spans 12 amino acids. CDR3 loop: CASSPETGGYTF. In DNA, the CDR3 is TGTGCCAGCAGCCCCGAGACAGGGGGCTACACCTTC.

The rearrangement joins TRBV5-1 to TRBJ2-2; D is uncertain. Germline V gene lookup returns CDR1 SGHRS and CDR2 YFSETQ. V was shortened by 4 bases and J by 1 base, with 14 bases between the two germline ends. The CDR3 contains 16 residues. The CDR3 sequence: CASSQAPRGNTGELFF. In DNA form, the CDR3 reads TGCGCCAGCAGCCAGGCGCCTCGAGGGAACACCGGGGAGCTGTTTTTT.

The J gene is TRBJ2-5, the V gene TRBV3-1 (or the pseudogene TRBV3-2); a possible D gene is TRBD1 (6 bases). V dropped 0 bases and J dropped 4 bases, with 12 bases sitting between them. The V gene's germline CDR1 is LGHDT and CDR2 YNNKEL (reference sequence). This CDR3 comprises 15 residues. For the CDR3, the DNA is TGTGCCAGCAGCCAAGATCAGGGGAGTGGAGAGACCCAGTACTTC. Its protein is CASSQDQGSGETQYF.

V is TRBV27 and J is TRBJ1-6, with D possibly being TRBD1 (5 bases). The CDR3 covers 14 residues. Trimming stripped 6 bases from V and 7 bases from J, with 13 bases between. CDR1 MNHEY and CDR2 SMNVEV come from the germline V gene (reference sequence). CDR3 loop: CASRLTGPNSPLHF. Here the CDR3 DNA reads TGTGCCAGCAGGCTAACAGGTCCCAATTCACCCCTCCACTTT.